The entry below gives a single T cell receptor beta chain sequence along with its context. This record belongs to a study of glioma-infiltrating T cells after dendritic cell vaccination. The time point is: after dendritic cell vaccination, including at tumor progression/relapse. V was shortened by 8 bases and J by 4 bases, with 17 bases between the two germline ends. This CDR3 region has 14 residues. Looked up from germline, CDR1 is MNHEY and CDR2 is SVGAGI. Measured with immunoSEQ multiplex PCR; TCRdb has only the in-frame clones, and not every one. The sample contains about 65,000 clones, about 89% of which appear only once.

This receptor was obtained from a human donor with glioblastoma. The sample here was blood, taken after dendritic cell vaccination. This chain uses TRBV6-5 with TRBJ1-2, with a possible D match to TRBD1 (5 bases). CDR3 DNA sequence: TGTGCCAGCGTGAAAATGGGGGGAGGCTATGGCTACACCTTC. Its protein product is CASVKMGGGYGYTF.